One and the same sample provided the 32 T cell receptor beta chains below, sequenced in a study of shared clonotypes between healthy human individuals. Terminally differentiated effector memory CD45RA+ cells were excluded by CCR7 positive selection of CD45RO-negative cells. Method: immunoSEQ multiplex PCR; TCRdb's copy keeps in-frame clones and lacks some. The table records about 2.1 million clones, roughly 93% of them present only once. The sequenced sample consisted of naive CD8+ T cells from PBMCs. These TCRs come from a man aged 18-30 years in good health. Some clones in this sample may be carry-over from other donors' samples.

This CDR3 is CATFADTQYF. The CDR3 region has the DNA TGTGCCACCTTTGCCGATACGCAGTATTTT. V usage is TRBV27 and J usage is TRBJ2-3; no clear D. The CDR3 spans 10 residues. Germline V gene lookup returns CDR1 MNHEY and CDR2 SMNVEV (reference sequence). V was pared by 10 bases and J by 6 bases, with 8 bases between.

V gene TRBV13 combines with J gene TRBJ1-1, with 7 bases matching TRBD1. The CDR3 contains 13 residues. The germline gives CDR1 PRHDT, CDR2 FYEKMQ (reference sequence). Trimming took 1 base from V and 5 from J; bases not matched to a gene: 1. This chain's CDR3 is CASSLVRGTEAFF. In DNA, the CDR3 is TGTGCCAGCAGCTTAGTCAGGGGGACTGAAGCTTTCTTT. Full variable domain (remainder filled in from reference TRBV13 and TRBJ1-1): AAGVIQSPRHLIKEKRETATLKCYPIPRHDTVYWYQQGPGQDPQFLISFYEKMQSDKGSIPDRFSAQQFSDYHSELNMSSLELGDSALYFCASSLVRGTEAFFGQGTRLTVV.

The gene calls are TRBV27 and TRBJ1-2; weak D call: TRBD1 (5 bases). Germline values: CDR1 MNHEY, CDR2 SMNVEV (reference sequence). This CDR3 is built from 14 residues. V shed 5 bases and J shed 4 bases, with 14 bases lying between them. The CDR3 bases are TGTGCCAGCAGTATAACGCGGGGCACCTATGGCTACACCTTC. Translating it yields CASSITRGTYGYTF.

The CDR3 coding sequence is TGTGCCAGCAGCTACAGCGGGAGAACGAATGAGCAGTTCTTC. This codes for CASSYSGRTNEQFF. The rearrangement links TRBV11-2 to TRBJ2-1; 8 bases line up with TRBD2. V shed 4 bases, J shed 7 bases, and the junction held 6 bases outside the gene matches. The CDR3 is made up of 14 amino acids. Germline V CDR1 and CDR2: SGHAT, FQNNGV.

This rearrangement joins TRBV15 to TRBJ2-1; D is uncertain. Trimming stripped 0 bases from V and 3 bases from J, with 15 bases between. Germline CDR1 and CDR2: LNHNV and YYDKDF (reference sequence). The CDR3 has 17 residues. The CDR3 loop is CATSRELELPLYNEQFF. CDR3 nucleotides: TGTGCCACCAGCAGAGAGCTGGAGCTTCCCCTCTACAATGAGCAGTTCTTC.

CDR3 DNA sequence: TGTGCCAGCAGCGCGCCGGGGAGCTCCTACGAGCAGTACTTC. It specifies CASSAPGSSYEQYF. V gene TRBV9 combines with J gene TRBJ2-7, with D perhaps matching TRBD2 (5 bases). The CDR3 totals 14 residues. V was trimmed by 3 bases and J by 0 bases, leaving 10 bases between them. Germline V gives CDR1 SGDLS, CDR2 YYNGEE.

The chain carries TRBV6-5 and TRBJ2-5, with 9 bases lining up with TRBD2. The DNA matches TRBJ2-7 better at its end, which makes the J call doubtful. CDR1 is MNHEY, CDR2 SVGAGI, per germline. The CDR3 contains 15 residues. CDR3 sequence reads: CASSYGLAGSYEQYF. The CDR3 region has the DNA TGTGCCAGCAGTTACGGGCTAGCGGGGTCCTACGAGCAGTACTTC.

This chain joins TRBV27 and TRBJ2-5; 8 bases match TRBD1. There are 15 residues in the CDR3. V lost 4 bases, J lost 5 bases, and 9 bases stayed unmatched. CDR1 is MNHEY and CDR2 is SMNVEV in the germline V gene (reference sequence). DNA of the CDR3: TGTGCCAGCAGTTCTTTGACAGGGGTAGGCGAGACCCAGTACTTC. It specifies CASSSLTGVGETQYF.

Note on this clone: Its ends do not fully match the called genes, so a read error is possible. The V call is TRBV7-9, the J call TRBJ2-3, with D possibly being TRBD1 or TRBD2 (5 bases each). The CDR3 is 13 amino acids. The germline V gene encodes CDR1 SEHNR and CDR2 FQNEAQ (reference sequence). This CDR3 reads CASSLADRQTTRF. The CDR3 DNA sequence: TGTGCCAGCAGCTTAGCTGATCGACAGACTACCCGTTTT. The full variable domain, in which reference TRBV7-9 and TRBJ2-3 provide the parts outside the CDR3, is DTGVSQNPRHKITKRGQNVTFRCDPISEHNRLYWYRQTLGQGPEFLTYFQNEAQLEKSRLLSDRFSAERPKGSFSTLEIQRTEQGDSAMYLCASSLADRQTTRFGPGTRLTVL.

The chain links TRBV6-5 to TRBJ1-1, with 7 bases aligning to TRBD1. This CDR3 spans 13 amino acids. Germline values: CDR1 MNHEY, CDR2 SVGAGI. V was pared by 5 bases and J by 4 bases, with 4 bases of the junction left unmatched. CDR3 region: CASSPSGGTEAFF. Here the CDR3 DNA reads TGTGCCAGCAGTCCCTCAGGGGGCACTGAAGCTTTCTTT.

The V and J genes are TRBV4-3 and TRBJ2-1; no clear D. V lost 4 bases and J lost 6, with 16 bases in between. The length of the CDR3 is 15 residues. From germline, CDR1 is LGHNA and CDR2 YSLEER. CDR3 region: CASSPARAKTNEQFF. In nucleotides, the CDR3 is TGCGCCAGCAGCCCGGCTCGGGCAAAGACCAATGAGCAGTTCTTC.

This clone has a handful of counts. The gene calls are TRBV14 and TRBJ1-2, with D hard to call. Germline CDR1 is SGHDN and CDR2 is FVKESK. The V end was cut by 0 bases, the J end by 4 bases, with 12 bases between. The CDR3 totals 15 residues. The CDR3 DNA sequence: TGTGCCAGCAGCCAAGATCTGCCAGGCAGCTATGGCTACACCTTC. Its protein is CASSQDLPGSYGYTF.

Note on this clone: Within the sample, other DNA sequences also encode this same CDR3. This sequence joins TRBV6-5 and TRBJ1-1; D unclear. The CDR3 runs 14 residues. Looked up from germline, CDR1 is MNHEY and CDR2 is SVGAGI. Trimming cost V 0 bases and J 0 bases, with 5 bases left between them. CDR3 bases: TGTGCCAGCAGTTACTCCGGCTTGAACACTGAAGCTTTCTTT. Protein sequence: CASSYSGLNTEAFF.

This chain joins TRBV6-1 and TRBJ2-7, with 10 bases that match TRBD1. This CDR3 spans 14 amino acids. CDR1 MNHNS and CDR2 SASEGT come from the germline V gene. The V and J ends lost 7 bases and 4 bases, in that order; junction bases with no gene match: 7. CDR3 amino acids: CASMVDRGLYEQYF. The DNA for the CDR3 is TGTGCCAGCATGGTCGACAGGGGGCTATACGAGCAGTACTTC.

The chain has TRBV27 and TRBJ1-1; the match to TRBD1 covers 7 bases. The CDR3 is made up of 18 amino acids. The ends lost 2 bases at V and 1 base at J; junction bases unmatched: 13. Germline V gene lookup returns CDR1 MNHEY and CDR2 SMNVEV (reference sequence). Here the CDR3 DNA reads TGTGCCAGCAGTTTAAGGTCGATAGACAGGGCGACGAACACTGAAGCTTTCTTT. Its translation is CASSLRSIDRATNTEAFF.

This sequence joins TRBV9 and TRBJ1-5, with D possibly matching TRBD1 (5 bases). Germline CDR1 is SGDLS and CDR2 is YYNGEE. The CDR3 covers 15 residues. Trimming removed 0 bases from V and 9 bases from J, with 16 bases in between. The CDR3 reads CASSVDDGTAWPQHF. Written as DNA, the CDR3 is TGTGCCAGCAGCGTAGACGACGGGACTGCCTGGCCCCAGCATTTT.

The genes are TRBV5-6 and TRBJ1-2; D is unclear. V was clipped by 4 bases and J by 4 bases, with 11 bases between them. This CDR3 has 13 residues. CDR1 and CDR2 from the germline V gene are SGHDT and YYEEEE. The CDR3 spells CASSPTSGYGYTF. CDR3 coding DNA: TGTGCCAGCAGCCCCACAAGTGGCTATGGCTACACCTTC.

The chain employs TRBV4-2 and TRBJ1-2; D is ambiguous. Germline V gene sequence: CDR1 LGHNA, CDR2 YNFKEQ. Trimming stripped 4 bases from V and 6 bases from J, with 18 bases between. CDR3 length: 15 amino acids. CDR3 in DNA: TGTGCCAGCAGCCCTACGGATTTTTCGGAACATGGCTACACCTTC. Encoded protein: CASSPTDFSEHGYTF.

The chain has TRBV27 and TRBJ2-2, with 8 bases matching TRBD1. The ends lost 6 bases at V and 6 bases at J; junction bases unmatched: 12. The CDR3 is 16 amino acids. Per the germline V gene, CDR1 is MNHEY and CDR2 is SMNVEV (reference sequence). The CDR3 reads CASSFSTGEVPGELFF. Here the CDR3 DNA reads TGTGCCAGCAGCTTTTCGACAGGGGAAGTTCCCGGGGAGCTGTTTTTT.

This clone was seen only a few times. Other DNA sequences in the same sample also yield this CDR3. The CDR3: CASSSTGGNQPQHF. CDR3 in DNA: TGTGCCAGCAGTTCGACAGGGGGCAATCAGCCCCAGCATTTT. The chain is built from TRBV27 and TRBJ1-5, with TRBD1 matching over 8 bases. Germline CDR1 MNHEY, CDR2 SMNVEV (reference sequence). The junction had 1 base not matched to a gene; V was cut back by 4 bases and J by 2 bases. The CDR3 has 14 amino acids.

This chain joins TRBV10-3 and TRBJ1-1; possibly TRBD1 for D (6 bases). Per germline, CDR1 ENHRY and CDR2 SYGVKD. This CDR3 contains 14 residues. V lost 10 bases, J lost 1 base, and 16 bases lay in between. In DNA form, the CDR3 reads TGTGCCAGCGGACAGACCAACGAGAACACTGAAGCTTTCTTT. This translates into CASGQTNENTEAFF.

The V call is TRBV4-3, the J call TRBJ1-1; D is unclear. The length of the CDR3 is 15 residues. V was clipped by 0 bases and J by 0 bases, with 8 bases between them. The germline gives CDR1 LGHNA, CDR2 YSLEER. CDR3 coding DNA: TGCGCCAGCAGCCAAGACCCACAATTGAACACTGAAGCTTTCTTT. This translates into CASSQDPQLNTEAFF.

This chain connects TRBV4-1 to TRBJ2-7; TRBD2 matches at 8 bases. CDR3 length: 15 amino acids. J was trimmed by 1 base and V by 2 bases; bases with no gene match: 4. Germline V lookup: CDR1 MGHRA, CDR2 YSYEKL. CDR3 nucleotides: TGCGCCAGCAGCCAACCGACTAGCGCTTCCTACGAGCAGTACTTC. It is translated as CASSQPTSASYEQYF.

The chain employs TRBV30 and TRBJ2-7, with D unresolved. Germline assignment: CDR1 GTSNPN and CDR2 SVGIG (reference sequence). CDR3 length: 11 residues. The germline V and J ends were trimmed by 5 bases and 2 bases, with 7 bases remaining between them. This CDR3 reads CAWGEAYEQYF. CDR3 bases: TGTGCCTGGGGAGAGGCCTACGAGCAGTACTTC.

The gene calls are TRBV5-1 and TRBJ2-1; 12 positions agree with TRBD2. There are 17 residues in the CDR3. Trimming took 4 bases from V and 2 from J; bases not matched to a gene: 7. Germline CDR1 reads SGHRS; CDR2 reads YFSETQ. The CDR3 DNA sequence: TGCGCCAGCAGCCTAGCACTAGCGGGAGGCCCCTACAATGAGCAGTTCTTC. Translating gives CASSLALAGGPYNEQFF.

This chain connects TRBV2 to TRBJ2-1, with D unclear. CDR1 SNHLY and CDR2 FYNNEI come from the germline V gene. V shed 3 bases and J shed 6 bases, with 6 bases lying between them. The CDR3 runs 12 residues. The chain's CDR3 is CASSDLGNEQFF. CDR3 DNA sequence: TGTGCCAGCAGTGACCTGGGCAATGAGCAGTTCTTC.

This chain connects TRBV5-5 to TRBJ1-2, with D possibly TRBD1 on 5 matching bases. Looked up from germline, CDR1 is SGHKS and CDR2 is YYEKEE (reference sequence). V was cut by 3 bases and J by 4 bases, with 19 bases left in between. The CDR3 length is 16 residues. DNA for the CDR3: TGTGCCAGCAGCTCCTGGGACGGGGCAGGGCTCTATGGCTACACCTTC. It yields the protein CASSSWDGAGLYGYTF.

The chain couples TRBV25-1 to TRBJ1-5; D not resolved. This CDR3 has 14 residues. Deletions cut 6 bases from V and 4 bases from J, with 13 bases between. Germline V gene lookup returns CDR1 MGHDK and CDR2 SYGVNS. Here the CDR3 reads CASSRGDSNQPQHF. CDR3 DNA: TGTGCCAGCAGCCGGGGAGACTCGAATCAGCCCCAGCATTTT.

The chain is built from TRBV7-9 and TRBJ1-5, with TRBD1 as a possible D gene (6 bases). Trimming cost V 3 bases and J 7 bases, with 13 bases left between them. CDR3 length: 14 residues. CDR1 is SEHNR, CDR2 FQNEAQ, per germline (reference sequence). The CDR3 DNA sequence: TGTGCCAGCAGCTTGGGGGCAGAGGGGCAGCCCCAGCATTTT. Protein: CASSLGAEGQPQHF.

Worth noting for this clone: This sample includes further DNA sequences coding for the same CDR3. The rearrangement joins TRBV7-9 to TRBJ2-2; D is unclear. CDR3 size: 12 residues. V was cut by 1 base and J by 6 bases, with 3 bases left in between. Per the germline V gene, CDR1 is SEHNR and CDR2 is FQNEAQ (reference sequence). The CDR3 nucleotides are TGTGCCAGCAGCTTAGGTGCCGGGGAGCTGTTTTTT. It encodes CASSLGAGELFF. The full variable domain, rest sourced from reference TRBV7-9 and TRBJ2-2, is DTGVSQNPRHKITKRGQNVTFRCDPISEHNRLYWYRQTLGQGPEFLTYFQNEAQLEKSRLLSDRFSAERPKGSFSTLEIQRTEQGDSAMYLCASSLGAGELFFGEGSRLTVL.

This sequence joins TRBV4-2 and TRBJ2-3; 10 nucleotides align to TRBD2. CDR3 size: 17 residues. J gave up 6 bases and V 3 bases, and 12 bases lay outside the gene matches. Germline CDR1 and CDR2: LGHNA and YNFKEQ. The CDR3 DNA reads as TGTGCCAGCAGCCACCCCATAGAGCGGGAGGGCCTTGATACGCAGTATTTT. This encodes CASSHPIEREGLDTQYF.

This clone has a handful of counts. This sequence joins TRBV28 and TRBJ1-5, with D unclear. This CDR3 comprises 13 residues. Germline CDR1 is MDHEN and CDR2 is SYDVKM. Trimming stripped 8 bases from V and 4 bases from J, with 12 bases between. The CDR3 nucleotides are TGTGCCAGCTTCTCAGCCCCAAATCAGCCCCAGCATTTT. It encodes CASFSAPNQPQHF.